This is a list of T cell receptor beta chains from one sample in a study of molecular identifiers for immune sequencing clone quantification. One entry per CDR3 protein results from TCRdb running MiXCR on the PCR reads. The sample shows about 510,000 distinct CDR3 sequences, around 25% of them seen only once. The source material was naive CD8+ T cells from blood, with Jurkat cell RNA spiked in. The receptors were gathered from a human donor in good health. Some libraries in this study had Jurkat cell RNA spiked in. Each CDR3 is given with its conserved first and last residue. The order of the fields is J gene, D gene, clone size, V gene, CDR3 DNA, CDR3 protein. D genes are given only for firm matches. Clone size is not always given. Where it is, it says once, few, many or a class for expanded clones.

J gene: TRBJ2-5; D gene: -; clone size: -; V gene: TRBV27; CDR3 DNA: TGTGCCAGCAGTACAGGGAGTGGGGTTCAAGAGACCCAGTACTTC; CDR3 protein: CASSTGSGVQETQYF
J gene: TRBJ2-6; D gene: -; clone size: many; V gene: TRBV19; CDR3 DNA: TGTGCCAGCCAGCCTTACCAAGGGGCTGGGGCCAACGTCCTGACTTTC; CDR3 protein: CASQPYQGAGANVLTF
J gene: TRBJ2-4; D gene: -; clone size: many; V gene: TRBV7-9; CDR3 DNA: TGTGCCAGCAGCTCGCTGGAAAACATTCAGTACTTC; CDR3 protein: CASSSLENIQYF
J gene: TRBJ2-7; D gene: TRBD2; clone size: many; V gene: TRBV28; CDR3 DNA: TGTGCCAGCAAGTTAGCGGGAGGCAACCTTCCCTACGAGCAGTACTTC; CDR3 protein: CASKLAGGNLPYEQYF
J gene: TRBJ1-1; D gene: -; clone size: many; V gene: TRBV13; CDR3 DNA: TGTGCCAGCAGCTTAGAATCAGGGAACACTGAAGCTTTCTTT; CDR3 protein: CASSLESGNTEAFF
J gene: TRBJ2-7; D gene: -; clone size: -; V gene: TRBV27; CDR3 DNA: TGTGCCAGCAGCTCTCTGGGCTCCTCCTACGAGCAGTACTTC; CDR3 protein: CASSSLGSSYEQYF
J gene: TRBJ2-2; D gene: TRBD1; clone size: -; V gene: TRBV7-9; CDR3 DNA: TGTGCCAGCAGACACCCCCGCGACAGGGGGACCGGGGAGCTGTTTTTT; CDR3 protein: CASRHPRDRGTGELFF
J gene: TRBJ2-3; D gene: -; clone size: many; V gene: TRBV29-1; CDR3 DNA: TGCAGCGTTGGCTTGGGGGTCACAGATACGCAGTATTTT; CDR3 protein: CSVGLGVTDTQYF
J gene: TRBJ2-3; D gene: -; clone size: many; V gene: TRBV20-1; CDR3 DNA: TGCAGTGCTAGAGATCTCAGCGGATTCCGCACAGATACGCAGTATTTT; CDR3 protein: CSARDLSGFRTDTQYF
J gene: TRBJ1-1; D gene: -; clone size: -; V gene: TRBV7-8; CDR3 DNA: TGTGCCAGCAGCCCTCTGGGGGTGATGAACACTGAAGCTTTCTTT; CDR3 protein: CASSPLGVMNTEAFF
J gene: TRBJ1-1; D gene: -; clone size: -; V gene: TRBV20-1; CDR3 DNA: TGCAGTGCTACCTCTAGGAGGGACACTGAAGCTTTCTTT; CDR3 protein: CSATSRRDTEAFF
J gene: TRBJ2-3; D gene: -; clone size: many; V gene: TRBV6-2/TRBV6-3; CDR3 DNA: TGTGCCATCCGCGCCGCCCCGGTGGCAGATACGCAGTATTTT; CDR3 protein: CAIRAAPVADTQYF
J gene: TRBJ1-5; D gene: -; clone size: -; V gene: TRBV27; CDR3 DNA: TGTGCCAGCAGTTTAGGAGGGGACCCGCCCCAGCATTTT; CDR3 protein: CASSLGGDPPQHF
J gene: TRBJ1-1; D gene: -; clone size: many; V gene: TRBV4-3; CDR3 DNA: TGCGCCAGCAGCCAAGGCCGGACGAACACTGAAGCTTTCTTT; CDR3 protein: CASSQGRTNTEAFF
J gene: TRBJ2-5; D gene: TRBD1; clone size: -; V gene: TRBV6-2/TRBV6-3; CDR3 DNA: TGTGCCAGCAGTTACCCCAACCCCGGGACAGGGCCGGGTCAAGAGACCCAGTACTTC; CDR3 protein: CASSYPNPGTGPGQETQYF
J gene: TRBJ2-1; D gene: TRBD1; clone size: many; V gene: TRBV27; CDR3 DNA: TGTGCCAGCAGTTTGGGGGACAGTCTCGCCCATGAGCAGTTCTTC; CDR3 protein: CASSLGDSLAHEQFF
J gene: TRBJ2-7; D gene: -; clone size: few; V gene: TRBV3-1; CDR3 DNA: TGTGCCAGCAGCCTCCGCCCTAATATCTACGAGCAGTACTTC; CDR3 protein: CASSLRPNIYEQYF
J gene: TRBJ2-7; D gene: TRBD1; clone size: few; V gene: TRBV3-1; CDR3 DNA: TGTGCCAGCAGCCAAACCACCGGGACAGGGTTTTACGAGCAGTACTTC; CDR3 protein: CASSQTTGTGFYEQYF
J gene: TRBJ2-3; D gene: TRBD2; clone size: -; V gene: TRBV19; CDR3 DNA: TGTGCCAGTAGTATAGGAGTAGCGGGATTATATACGCAGTATTTT; CDR3 protein: CASSIGVAGLYTQYF
J gene: TRBJ2-7; D gene: TRBD1; clone size: few; V gene: TRBV4-3; CDR3 DNA: TGCGCCAGCAGCCCCAGGGGGCTCTCCGGCGAGCAGTACTTC; CDR3 protein: CASSPRGLSGEQYF
J gene: TRBJ2-7; D gene: TRBD1; clone size: few; V gene: TRBV11-2; CDR3 DNA: TGTGCCAGCAGCTTAGTGGGACAGGGCCACGAGCAGTACTTC; CDR3 protein: CASSLVGQGHEQYF
J gene: TRBJ2-1; D gene: TRBD2; clone size: few; V gene: TRBV20-1; CDR3 DNA: TGCAGTGCCATCACGATCAGAAGGACTAGCTCTCAAATGGGCTACAATGAGCAGTTCTTC; CDR3 protein: CSAITIRRTSSQMGYNEQFF
J gene: TRBJ1-5; D gene: -; clone size: many; V gene: TRBV4-2; CDR3 DNA: TGTGCCAGCAGCGCGGGGATCAATCAGCCCCAGCATTTT; CDR3 protein: CASSAGINQPQHF
J gene: TRBJ1-6; D gene: -; clone size: few; V gene: TRBV2; CDR3 DNA: TGTGCCAGCAGAACGGACGGCTACAATTCACCCCTCCACTTT; CDR3 protein: CASRTDGYNSPLHF
J gene: TRBJ1-6; D gene: -; clone size: few; V gene: TRBV20-1; CDR3 DNA: TGCAGTGCTAGTTCGAGACAGCCTAATTCACCCCTCCACTTT; CDR3 protein: CSASSRQPNSPLHF
J gene: TRBJ2-3; D gene: -; clone size: few; V gene: TRBV2; CDR3 DNA: TGTGCCAGCAGTGATGGTAACACAGATACGCAGTATTTT; CDR3 protein: CASSDGNTDTQYF
J gene: TRBJ2-1; D gene: -; clone size: many; V gene: TRBV13; CDR3 DNA: TGTGCCAGCAGGGAACAGGGATACAATGAGCAGTTCTTC; CDR3 protein: CASREQGYNEQFF